These 20 T cell receptor beta chains were sequenced from one sample in a study of T cells in Graves' hyperthyroidism and ophthalmopathy. Amplification of TCR beta CDR3 regions used RNA as the template. Primed by the HTBI set, a first-round RT-PCR was run on the TCR CDR3. TCRdb re-called the multiplex PCR reads through MiXCR, storing one row per CDR3 protein. The sample has 200,000 to 250,000 distinct CDR3 sequences, about a sixth seen once. What was sequenced was blood. Source of these receptors: a man in his forties or fifties with Graves' hyperthyroidism.

This clonotype was counted at least ten times. CDR3 region: CARNGQLRDYGYTF. The CDR3 DNA follows: TGTGCCAGAAACGGACAGTTAAGGGACTATGGCTACACCTTC. V gene TRBV28 combines with J gene TRBJ1-2; weak D call: TRBD1 (6 bases). Germline loops: CDR1 MDHEN, CDR2 SYDVKM. V was cut by 9 bases and J by 3 bases, with 17 bases left in between. The CDR3 extends over 14 amino acids.

This clonotype was observed many times. The chain is built from TRBV5-1 and TRBJ2-3, with 9 bases aligning to TRBD2. Trimming took 3 bases from V and 0 from J; bases not matched to a gene: 2. CDR1 is SGHRS, CDR2 YFSETQ, per germline. The CDR3 is made up of 15 amino acids. CDR3 in amino acids: CASSSSGESTDTQYF. CDR3 sequence (DNA): TGCGCCAGCAGCTCTAGCGGGGAAAGCACAGATACGCAGTATTTT.

The chain employs TRBV20-1 and TRBJ2-5, with D possibly matching TRBD1 (5 bases). CDR1 DFQATT and CDR2 SNEGSKA come from the germline V gene (reference sequence). The CDR3 covers 11 residues. The CDR3: CSSTVYETQYF. The CDR3 region has the DNA TGCAGCTCGACAGTTTACGAGACCCAGTACTTC.

The chain employs TRBV5-1 and TRBJ1-4; maybe TRBD1 (6 bases). V gave up 4 bases and J gave up 8 bases, with 24 bases separating them. Per the germline V gene, CDR1 is SGHRS and CDR2 is YFSETQ. The CDR3 contains 17 residues. DNA for the CDR3: TGCGCCAGCAGCCCTATTCAACTCGGGGGCCCAGGCGAAAAACTGTTTTTT. Protein: CASSPIQLGGPGEKLFF. The complete variable domain, with remaining parts taken from reference TRBV5-1 and TRBJ1-4, reads KAGVTQTPRYLIKTRGQQVTLSCSPISGHRSVSWYQQTPGQGLQFLFEYFSETQRNKGNFPGRFSGRQFSNSRSEMNVSTLELGDSALYLCASSPIQLGGPGEKLFFGSGTQLSVL.

This clonotype was seen many times. V is TRBV30 and J is TRBJ1-1, with TRBD1 as a possible D gene (5 bases). The CDR3 is made up of 13 amino acids. The V end lost 2 bases, the J end lost 8 bases, and 15 bases lay between the germline ends. The germline CDR1 and CDR2 sequences are GTSNPN and SVGIG (reference sequence). In nucleotides, the CDR3 is TGTGCCTGGAGTTTCCCTCCCCGGGGGGAAGCTTTCTTT. As protein: CAWSFPPRGEAFF.

This sequence joins TRBV5-1 and TRBJ1-5, with 9 bases fitting TRBD1. Trimming at V came to 2 bases and at J to 2 bases, leaving 2 bases not matched to a gene. Germline V lookup: CDR1 SGHRS, CDR2 YFSETQ. The CDR3 covers 15 residues. The CDR3 loop is CASSFTGGGNQPQHF. CDR3 in DNA: TGCGCCAGCAGCTTCACAGGGGGCGGCAATCAGCCCCAGCATTTT.

This clonotype was observed at least ten times. This chain uses TRBV20-1 with TRBJ1-2; D might be TRBD1 (5 bases). The CDR3 is 15 amino acids. Per germline, CDR1 DFQATT and CDR2 SNEGSKA (reference sequence). The V gene lost 1 base and the J gene lost 4 bases, with 16 bases spanning the gap. The CDR3 sequence: CSARGLGQGGYGYTF. The DNA for the CDR3 is TGCAGTGCTAGAGGCCTCGGGCAGGGCGGCTATGGCTACACCTTC.

This chain connects TRBV6-1 to TRBJ1-2; D is possibly TRBD1 (6 bases). The ends were cut back, 4 bases at V and 6 bases at J, with 18 bases in the middle. There are 15 residues in the CDR3. Germline V gene data show CDR1 as MNHNS and CDR2 as SASEGT. The CDR3 bases are TGTGCCAGCAGTGCCGACTTCGGGGGGCGGAATGGCTACACCTTC. It is translated as CASSADFGGRNGYTF.

This clonotype has ten or more counts. This chain links TRBV7-9 with TRBJ1-1; D is undetermined. The CDR3 runs to 12 residues. The V gene lost 1 base and the J gene lost 4 bases, with 4 bases spanning the gap. Germline CDR1 and CDR2: SEHNR and FQNEAQ (reference sequence). The CDR3 DNA sequence: TGTGCCAGCAGCTTAGAGAGCACTGAAGCTTTCTTT. Its translation is CASSLESTEAFF.

At least ten counts were recorded for this clonotype. This chain joins TRBV20-1 and TRBJ2-3; 11 bases are a match to TRBD2. CDR1 is DFQATT, CDR2 SNEGSKA, per germline (reference sequence). The CDR3 spans 14 residues. V shed 6 bases and J 2 bases; nucleotides not matched to a gene: 4. CDR3 sequence: CSATTSGTTDTQYF. CDR3 sequence (DNA): TGCAGTGCCACGACTAGCGGGACCACAGATACGCAGTATTTT.

This clonotype was observed once. A much larger clone differs from this one at a single base, so this may be a read error. The genes are TRBV6-2 or TRBV6-3 and TRBJ2-3; 8 bases are shared with TRBD2. Germline V lookup: CDR1 MNHEY, CDR2 SVGEGT. CDR3 length: 13 residues. The V gene end was trimmed by 11 bases and the J gene end by 1 base; junction bases not matched to a gene: 5. The CDR3 nucleotides read TGTGCCGGCGGGGGGCACGGCACAGATACGCAGTATTTT. As protein: CAGGGHGTDTQYF.

This clonotype was seen many times. The chain links TRBV2 to TRBJ1-2; 9 bases fit TRBD1. Germline V gene sequence: CDR1 SNHLY, CDR2 FYNNEI. CDR3 length: 14 residues. J lost 6 bases, V lost 4 bases, and 6 bases had no gene match. The CDR3 nucleotides are TGTGCCAGCAGTGGACAGGGGGGGGAAAATGGCTACACCTTC. It encodes CASSGQGGENGYTF.

This clonotype occurred a few times. The chain employs TRBV5-1 and TRBJ1-1, with D possibly TRBD1 on 5 matching bases. The V and J ends lost 4 bases and 10 bases respectively, with 11 bases between them. CDR3 length: 11 residues. Germline values: CDR1 SGHRS, CDR2 YFSETQ. CDR3 nucleotides: TGCGCCAGCAGCGGAACAGGAGGAGCTTTCTTT. This sequence encodes CASSGTGGAFF.

The chain uses TRBV4-2 and TRBJ2-1; TRBD2 matches at 9 bases. This CDR3 comprises 16 residues. The J segment lost 7 bases and the V segment lost 0 bases, leaving 7 bases of the junction unmatched. From germline, CDR1 is LGHNA and CDR2 YNFKEQ. CDR3: CASSQERGLARNEQFF. CDR3 bases: TGTGCCAGCAGCCAAGAGAGGGGACTAGCTCGGAATGAGCAGTTCTTC.

This clonotype has just a few counts. This chain links TRBV19 with TRBJ2-3; no definite D call. V lost 10 bases to trimming and J lost 4 bases, with 12 bases between them. CDR1 and CDR2 (germline): LNHDA, SQIVND (reference sequence). The CDR3 length is 12 residues. CDR3 DNA sequence: TGTGCCACACTGGTAGGAGCAGATACGCAGTATTTT. This gives the protein CATLVGADTQYF.

This clonotype was detected ten times or more. The chain employs TRBV18 and TRBJ2-2; D may be TRBD1 (6 bases). Germline CDR1 KGHSH, CDR2 LQKENI. Trimming shortened V by 2 bases and J by 2 bases, and 9 bases separated the two germline ends. The CDR3 has 15 amino acids. The CDR3, as DNA: TGTGCCAGCTCACCAAGGACAGCCAACACCGGGGAGCTGTTTTTT. This codes for CASSPRTANTGELFF.

Ten or more counts support this clonotype. The chain recombines TRBV11-2 with TRBJ2-3; the D call may be TRBD1 or TRBD2 (6 bases each). The V end was cut by 5 bases, the J end by 4 bases, with 10 bases between. The V gene's germline CDR1 is SGHAT and CDR2 FQNNGV. There are 13 residues in the CDR3. This chain's CDR3 is CASSKGGSDTQYF. The CDR3, as DNA: TGTGCCAGCAGCAAGGGGGGATCAGATACGCAGTATTTT. The full variable domain, its missing parts supplied by reference TRBV11-2 and TRBJ2-3, is EAGVAQSPRYKIIEKRQSVAFWCNPISGHATLYWYQQILGQGPKLLIQFQNNGVVDDSQLPKDRFSAERLKGVDSTLKIQPAKLEDSAVYLCASSKGGSDTQYFGPGTRLTVL.

This clonotype showed up many times. The CDR3 here is CASSGGRLQETQYF. In nucleotides, the CDR3 is TGTGCCAGCAGCGGCGGGAGGTTACAAGAGACCCAGTACTTC. The chain has TRBV7-2 and TRBJ2-5; 8 nucleotides agree with TRBD2. V lost 5 bases, J lost 2 bases, and 4 bases stayed unmatched. The CDR3 has 14 amino acids. Germline assignment: CDR1 SGHTA and CDR2 FQGNSA.

This clonotype was counted between two and nine times. A much larger clone lies one base from this, so it may be a read error. The chain recombines TRBV7-9 with TRBJ2-5; D gene uncertain. Germline loops: CDR1 SEHNR, CDR2 FQNEAQ (reference sequence). The CDR3 length is 14 residues. Here the CDR3 reads CASSLLNHDETQCF. For the CDR3, the DNA is TGTGCCAGCAGTCTTCTAAACCATGATGAGACCCAGTGCTTC.

This clonotype came up many times. This chain connects TRBV30 to TRBJ2-5; D is unresolved. CDR1 and CDR2 from the germline V gene are GTSNPN and SVGIG (reference sequence). V lost 3 bases and J lost 2, with 16 bases in between. CDR3 size: 15 residues. CDR3 sequence (DNA): TGTGCCTGGAGCCGTAGGTCCTCTCCTCAAGAGACCCAGTACTTC. Translated: CAWSRRSSPQETQYF.